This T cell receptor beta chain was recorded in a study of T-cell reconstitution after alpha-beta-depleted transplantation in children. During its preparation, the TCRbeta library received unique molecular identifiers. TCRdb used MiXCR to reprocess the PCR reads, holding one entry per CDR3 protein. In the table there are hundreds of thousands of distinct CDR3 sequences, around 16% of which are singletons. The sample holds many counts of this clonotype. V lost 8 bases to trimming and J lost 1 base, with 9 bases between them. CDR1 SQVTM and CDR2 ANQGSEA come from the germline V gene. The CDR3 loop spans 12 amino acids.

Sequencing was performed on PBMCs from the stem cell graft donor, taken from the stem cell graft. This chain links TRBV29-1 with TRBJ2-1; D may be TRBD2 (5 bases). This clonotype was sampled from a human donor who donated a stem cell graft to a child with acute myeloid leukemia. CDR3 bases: TGCAGCACCCGGGAATCCTACAATGAGCAGTTCTTC. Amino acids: CSTRESYNEQFF.